This T cell receptor beta chain was retrieved from a study of T-cell memory formation after mild COVID-19. Whole-study findings and limits: Among contracting clones, CD4+ were mainly CM/EM and CD8+ enriched in EMRA. The pre-infection memory compartment contained some responding clones, suggesting cross-reactive memory joined. Clones that got smaller from day 15 to 85 had even CD4/CD8, while clones growing later tipped toward CD4+.

After 5'RACE with constant-segment primers, TCR alpha and TCR beta cDNA libraries carrying sample barcodes and UMIs were obtained. TCRdb ran MiXCR on the 5' RACE reads and lists one entry per CDR3 protein. The table shows under 300,000 distinct CDR3 sequences, with approximately 7.6% occurring only once. Many counts were recorded for this clonotype. Its antigen is unknown. The sequencing input was PBMCs or a T cell subset sorted from them (not recorded which). The receptor was isolated from a man aged 18 to 30 who had mild COVID-19 (a few samples of this study predate the infection). Cell type and time point are not known.

CDR3 nucleotide sequence: TGTGCCAGCAGCTCTCTCCCAGGAACCGCCGGGGAGCTGTTTTTT. This translates into CASSSLPGTAGELFF. V and J are TRBV7-2 and TRBJ2-2; D gene ambiguous. The V and J ends lost 4 bases and 6 bases respectively, with 15 bases between them. This CDR3 is 15 amino acids long. Germline V gene data show CDR1 as SGHTA and CDR2 as FQGNSA.